These T cell receptor beta chains were read from a single sample in a study of T cell responses to AZD1222 COVID-19 vaccine. Method: immunoSEQ multiplex PCR; TCRdb's copy keeps in-frame clones and lacks some. The table lists some 110,000 clones, more than 70% of them singletons, with 3.5% to 5% in the top ten. Material: peripheral blood, obtained 28 days after the second AZD1222 dose. The receptors originated from an adult who received the AZD1222 COVID-19 vaccine. Both conserved end residues are part of each CDR3. D genes are given only for firm matches. The size entry is marked missing in some rows and otherwise reads once, few, many or a size class.

cdr3_aa,cdr3_nt,v_call,d_call,j_call,clone_size
CAYGGGSNEKLFF,TGTGCCTATGGTGGGGGCTCTAATGAAAAACTGTTTTTT,TRBV28,-,TRBJ1-4,once
CASSRNMNTEAFF,TGTGCCAGCAGCCGTAACATGAACACTGAAGCTTTCTTT,TRBV27,-,TRBJ1-1,-
CASIDGGMNTEAFF,TGTGCCAGCATCGATGGGGGCATGAACACTGAAGCTTTCTTT,TRBV2,-,TRBJ1-1,-
CASSVLTRPDTIYF,TGTGCCAGCAGCGTACTTACACGTCCGGACACCATATATTTT,TRBV9,-,TRBJ1-3,-
CATSRGQSYSNQPQHF,TGTGCCACCAGCAGAGGACAGAGCTATAGCAATCAGCCCCAGCATTTT,TRBV15,-,TRBJ1-5,-
CASCRDRGNTEAFF,TGCGCCAGTTGCCGGGACAGGGGGAACACTGAAGCTTTCTTT,TRBV5-1,TRBD1,TRBJ1-1,-
CASSPSLANDEQYF,TGTGCCAGCAGCCCGTCTCTAGCGAACGACGAGCAGTACTTC,TRBV5-5,-,TRBJ2-7,-
CAWSVGTVGNQPQHF,TGTGCCTGGAGTGTAGGGACAGTAGGCAATCAGCCCCAGCATTTT,TRBV30,TRBD1,TRBJ1-5,-
CASSLEGPTEAFF,TGTGCCAGCAGCTTAGAGGGTCCCACTGAAGCTTTCTTT,TRBV7-9,-,TRBJ1-1,-
CASSLTDTQYF,TGTGCCAGCAGCTTAACAGATACGCAGTATTTT,TRBV5-5,-,TRBJ2-3,-
CASSLAQGRHYGYTF,TGCGCCAGCAGCTTGGCCCAGGGCCGACACTATGGCTACACCTTC,TRBV5-1,-,TRBJ1-2,-
CAWDGTGGTEAFF,TGTGCCTGGGACGGGACAGGGGGCACTGAAGCTTTCTTT,TRBV30,TRBD1,TRBJ1-1,-
CASSPDVRNQPQHF,TGCGCCAGCAGCCCGGACGTCCGCAATCAGCCCCAGCATTTT,TRBV4-1,-,TRBJ1-5,-
CATSGPTYEQYF,TGTGCCACCAGCGGACCAACCTACGAGCAGTACTTC,TRBV24-1,-,TRBJ2-7,-
CASSKGSLLAGATGETQYF,TGTGCCAGCAGCAAAGGGTCCCTTTTAGCGGGGGCTACCGGGGAGACCCAGTACTTC,TRBV5-8,TRBD2,TRBJ2-5,-
CASSVGSGTYQETQYF,TGTGCCAGCAGCGTAGGGTCAGGGACGTACCAAGAGACCCAGTACTTC,TRBV9,-,TRBJ2-5,-
CASSGQYF,TGTGCCAGCTCGGGGCAGTACTTC,TRBV9,-,TRBJ2-7,-
CASSDWGRENF,TGTGCCAGCAGTGACTGGGGACGGGAGAATTTT,TRBV6-4,-,TRBJ1-4,-
CASRPGQGPPHYGYTF,TGTGCCAGCAGGCCGGGACAGGGGCCCCCGCACTATGGCTACACCTTC,TRBV28,TRBD1,TRBJ1-2,-
CASSLAGDPFYEQYF,TGTGCCAGCAGCTTAGCTGGGGACCCCTTCTACGAGCAGTACTTC,TRBV7-8,-,TRBJ2-7,-
CASIERGYNEQFF,TGTGCCAGCATCGAGCGGGGTTACAATGAGCAGTTCTTC,TRBV2,TRBD2,TRBJ2-1,-
CASSWGGLETQYF,TGTGCCAGCAGCTGGGGGGGTCTTGAGACCCAGTACTTC,TRBV7-9,TRBD2,TRBJ2-5,-
CASNHPGYNEQFF,TGTGCCAGCAACCACCCGGGATACAATGAGCAGTTCTTC,TRBV3-1/TRBV3-2,-,TRBJ2-1,-
CASTLAGSSYEQYF,TGTGCCAGCACCCTAGCGGGAAGCTCCTACGAGCAGTACTTC,TRBV6-6,TRBD2,TRBJ2-7,-
CASSLSGTSGGIYNEQFF,TGTGCCAGCAGCTTATCCGGGACTAGCGGGGGGATCTACAATGAGCAGTTCTTC,TRBV5-4,TRBD2,TRBJ2-1,-
CASSVDGSGQPQHF,TGTGCCAGCAGCGTTGATGGCTCGGGGCAGCCCCAGCATTTT,TRBV9,-,TRBJ1-5,-
CASSQRQGAGNSNQPQHF,TGCGCCAGCAGCCAACGACAGGGGGCGGGTAATAGCAATCAGCCCCAGCATTTT,TRBV4-1,TRBD1,TRBJ1-5,-
CAWGGLGEQYF,TGTGCCTGGGGCGGACTCGGGGAGCAGTACTTC,TRBV30,-,TRBJ2-7,-
CASSARTGLGNTEAFF,TGTGCCAGCAGTGCCAGGACAGGGCTAGGGAACACTGAAGCTTTCTTT,TRBV6-1,TRBD1,TRBJ1-1,-
CASSGSDLAKNIQYF,TGTGCCAGCAGCGGATCGGACCTAGCCAAAAACATTCAGTACTTC,TRBV3-1/TRBV3-2,-,TRBJ2-4,-
CATAAGGPTDTQYF,TGTGCCACCGCAGCGGGGGGGCCCACAGATACGCAGTATTTT,TRBV15,TRBD2,TRBJ2-3,once
CASNLGNSNQPQHF,TGTGCCAGCAATTTGGGCAATAGCAATCAGCCCCAGCATTTT,TRBV6-5,-,TRBJ1-5,-
CASSQLGNTEAFF,TGTGCCAGCAGCCAATTAGGAAACACTGAAGCTTTCTTT,TRBV7-9,-,TRBJ1-1,-
CASSRGAYEQYF,TGTGCCAGCAGTAGAGGGGCGTACGAGCAGTACTTC,TRBV2,-,TRBJ2-7,-
CASSQVHYGYTF,TGTGCCAGCAGCCAAGTTCACTATGGCTACACCTTC,TRBV14,-,TRBJ1-2,-
CASSLAPGFEQFF,TGTGCCAGCAGTTTAGCCCCAGGGTTTGAGCAGTTCTTC,TRBV27,-,TRBJ2-1,-
CASSPQGANQPQHF,TGTGCCAGCAGCCCACAGGGGGCGAATCAGCCCCAGCATTTT,TRBV3-1/TRBV3-2,TRBD1,TRBJ1-5,once